The 26 T cell receptor beta chains in this list originate from one sample, sequenced in a study of regulatory T cells in long-lasting Graves disease. Time point reported: persistent/refractory GD, antithyroid drugs over 5 years with positive TRAb. PBMC-extracted RNA yielded the TCR library. Assembly of TCR beta libraries relied on iRepertoire HTBI primers together with Arm-PCR of CDR3 regions. In TCRdb, the multiplex PCR reads were re-called with MiXCR into one record per CDR3 protein. Here the sample spans hundreds of thousands of distinct CDR3 sequences, around a fifth being singletons. Sequences were derived from peripheral blood mononuclear cells (PBMCs), sampled when the disease was refractory, from a patient treated with antithyroid drugs. The source of these receptors is a female donor with Graves disease.

This clonotype showed up many times. V usage is TRBV28 and J usage is TRBJ1-4; 10 bases map to TRBD1. The V gene end was trimmed by 4 bases and the J gene end by 8 bases; junction bases not matched to a gene: 7. The length of the CDR3 is 15 residues. Germline values: CDR1 MDHEN, CDR2 SYDVKM. CDR3 nucleotide sequence: TGTGCCAGCAGTTCCTTGACAGGGGGCAACGAAAAACTGTTTTTT. Translating it yields CASSSLTGGNEKLFF.

The gene calls are TRBV7-2 and TRBJ1-2, with 8 bases fitting TRBD1. Germline V lookup: CDR1 SGHTA, CDR2 FQGNSA. Trimming cost V 4 bases and J 6 bases; bases outside gene matches: 7. The CDR3 is made up of 14 amino acids. CDR3 in amino acids: CASSYDQGANGYTF. The CDR3 bases are TGTGCCAGCAGCTACGATCAGGGGGCTAATGGCTACACCTTC.

This clonotype was seen a handful of times. V usage is TRBV6-5 and J usage is TRBJ1-2, with 8 nucleotides matching TRBD1. The CDR3 totals 16 residues. V lost 3 bases and J lost 5; bases outside the gene matches: 11. Germline CDR1 is MNHEY and CDR2 is SVGAGI. The CDR3 protein is CASSYSTSGGGYGYTF. The CDR3 DNA reads TGTGCCAGCAGTTATTCCACTTCAGGGGGCGGATATGGCTACACCTTC.

The rearrangement links TRBV7-2 to TRBJ1-1; no firm D call. The V gene's germline CDR1 is SGHTA and CDR2 FQGNSA. The ends were cut back, 5 bases at V and 6 bases at J, with 13 bases in the middle. The CDR3 is 13 residues long. CDR3 sequence reads: CASSPMTSSEAFF. For the CDR3, the DNA is TGTGCCAGCAGCCCGATGACTTCCTCTGAAGCTTTCTTT.

This clonotype has ten or more counts. The genes are TRBV7-9 and TRBJ1-1, with a possible D match to TRBD1 (6 bases). Germline V gene data show CDR1 as SEHNR and CDR2 as FQNEAQ (reference sequence). With 1 base removed from V and 0 bases from J, the gap between germline ends came to 9 bases. The CDR3 has 15 amino acids. The CDR3 nucleotides read TGTGCCAGCAGCTTAGAGCAGGGGATGAACACTGAAGCTTTCTTT. It translates to CASSLEQGMNTEAFF.

With respect to this clonotype: At one end, the junction sequence differs from germline, possibly due to a read error. The V and J genes are TRBV20-1 and TRBJ1-2; 11 nucleotides align to TRBD1. The length of the CDR3 is 14 residues. CDR1 and CDR2 (germline): DFQATT, SNEGSKA (reference sequence). For the CDR3, the DNA is TGCAGTGCTAGATCCGGGACAGGGGGTTATGGCCACACCTTC. Amino acids: CSARSGTGGYGHTF.

V and J are TRBV12-3 or TRBV12-4 and TRBJ1-6; no clear D gene. This CDR3 comprises 13 residues. The V end was cut by 5 bases, the J end by 6 bases, with 8 bases between. The CDR3: CASSQQTNSPLHF. DNA for the CDR3: TGTGCCAGCAGTCAACAGACTAATTCACCCCTCCACTTT.

The chain recombines TRBV30 with TRBJ1-1, with TRBD1 matching 7 bases. Germline V gene data show CDR1 as GTSNPN and CDR2 as SVGIG (reference sequence). The CDR3 is made up of 13 amino acids. V was clipped by 5 bases and J by 6 bases; unmatched bases: 9. The chain's CDR3 is CAWETGVGAEAFF. The CDR3 region has the DNA TGTGCCTGGGAAACAGGGGTCGGGGCTGAAGCTTTCTTT. The variable domain in full, completed from reference TRBV30 and TRBJ1-1, reads SQTIHQWPATLVQPVGSPLSLECTVEGTSNPNLYWYRQAAGRGLQLLFYSVGIGQISSEVPQNLSASRPQDRQFILSSKKLLLSDSGFYLCAWETGVGAEAFFGQGTRLTVV.

Many counts were recorded for this clonotype. V is TRBV12-3 or TRBV12-4 and J is TRBJ2-7; 9 nucleotides agree with TRBD2. The CDR3 length is 13 residues. The J segment lost 7 bases and the V segment lost 8 bases, leaving 9 bases of the junction unmatched. CDR3 coding DNA: TGTGCCAGCGGGACTAGCTCCTCGGGAGAGCAGTACTTC. Translated: CASGTSSSGEQYF.

This clonotype was observed at least ten times. This sequence joins TRBV5-1 and TRBJ2-7; the match to TRBD1 covers 9 bases. V gave up 2 bases and J gave up 4 bases; unmatched junction bases: 10. This CDR3 is 16 amino acids long. Germline V gene lookup returns CDR1 SGHRS and CDR2 YFSETQ. The CDR3 DNA is TGCGCCAGCAGCTTTACTTCGGGACAGGGAATTTACGAGCAGTACTTC. Residues: CASSFTSGQGIYEQYF.

The V gene is TRBV5-1, the J gene TRBJ1-1, with D maybe TRBD1 (5 bases). The V end was cut by 4 bases, the J end by 4 bases, with 14 bases between. The CDR3 is made up of 14 amino acids. CDR1 and CDR2 from the germline V gene are SGHRS and YFSETQ. CDR3 residues: CASSGGVRSTEAFF. In nucleotides, the CDR3 is TGCGCCAGCAGCGGAGGGGTTCGGAGCACTGAAGCTTTCTTT.

This clonotype was seen only a few times. The gene calls are TRBV29-1 and TRBJ2-7, with D unresolved. This CDR3 contains 11 residues. Germline V gene sequence: CDR1 SQVTM, CDR2 ANQGSEA. V was clipped by 4 bases and J by 7 bases, with 11 bases between them. CDR3 nucleotides: TGCAGCGTTGTTACAGAGCATGAGCAGTACTTC. It yields the protein CSVVTEHEQYF.

This clonotype appeared a few times. The J gene is TRBJ1-2, the V gene TRBV9; tentatively, D is TRBD1 (5 bases). Per germline, CDR1 SGDLS and CDR2 YYNGEE. V was cut by 0 bases and J by 5 bases, with 5 bases left in between. The CDR3 length is 12 residues. CDR3: CASSVEGYGYTF. The DNA of the CDR3 is TGTGCCAGCAGCGTAGAGGGGTATGGCTACACCTTC.

The gene calls are TRBV5-6 and TRBJ2-1, with 9 bases that match TRBD1. J was trimmed by 3 bases and V by 4 bases; bases with no gene match: 5. Germline assignment: CDR1 SGHDT and CDR2 YYEEEE. The CDR3 runs 15 residues. Here the CDR3 reads CASSQTGGFYNEQFF. Written as DNA, the CDR3 is TGTGCCAGCAGCCAAACAGGGGGCTTCTACAATGAGCAGTTCTTC.

This clonotype occurred many times. V is TRBV6-5 and J is TRBJ1-5; the D is unclear. From germline, CDR1 is MNHEY and CDR2 SVGAGI. The V end was cut by 2 bases, the J end by 4 bases, with 6 bases between. The CDR3 has 13 amino acids. CDR3 DNA sequence: TGTGCCAGCAGTTACGGAAGGAATCAGCCCCAGCATTTT. Translated, it gives CASSYGRNQPQHF.

This clonotype was observed at least ten times. This CDR3 is CASSPDRAEAFF. In DNA form, the CDR3 reads TGTGCCAGCAGCCCGGACAGGGCTGAAGCTTTCTTT. The rearrangement uses TRBV3-1 and TRBJ1-1, with 8 bases lining up with TRBD1. With 4 bases clipped from V and 6 bases from J, the junction kept 1 base outside the gene matches. The CDR3 contains 12 residues. CDR1 is LGHDT, CDR2 YNNKEL, per germline (reference sequence).

Notes on this clonotype: A single base separates this from a much larger clone, so it may be a read error. The chain has TRBV19 and TRBJ1-6, with unresolved D. Looked up from germline, CDR1 is LNHDA and CDR2 is SQIVND (reference sequence). CDR3 size: 14 residues. Trimming removed 7 bases from V and 7 bases from J, with 14 bases in between. This CDR3 is CASKARVENSPLHF. The CDR3 DNA sequence: TGTGCCAGTAAGGCTCGGGTTGAAAATTCACCCCTCCACTTT.

Many counts were recorded for this clonotype. The V gene is TRBV28, the J gene TRBJ2-5, with D possibly matching TRBD1 (5 bases). CDR1 MDHEN and CDR2 SYDVKM come from the germline V gene. This CDR3 contains 18 residues. Deletions cut 5 bases from V and 1 base from J, with 23 bases between. CDR3 amino acids: CASSHPLDKRSGQETQYF. CDR3 coding DNA: TGTGCCAGCAGTCACCCCCTGGACAAGCGATCGGGCCAAGAGACCCAGTACTTC.

In this sample, this clonotype turned up a few times. The chain joins TRBV5-4 to TRBJ1-6; D unresolved. V lost 4 bases and J lost 4, with 9 bases in between. Per the germline V gene, CDR1 is SGHNT and CDR2 is YYREEE (reference sequence). This CDR3 is 14 amino acids long. CDR3 sequence reads: CASSHDTYNSPLHF. The CDR3 region has the DNA TGTGCCAGCAGCCATGACACTTATAATTCACCCCTCCACTTT.

In its sample, this clonotype was seen once. The V gene is TRBV11-2, the J gene TRBJ1-4, with D tentatively TRBD1 (5 bases). The CDR3 consists of 15 residues. In germline, CDR1 is SGHAT, CDR2 FQNNGV. V lost 5 bases to trimming and J lost 1 base, with 11 bases between them. The CDR3 sequence: CASSETRGTNEKLFF. DNA of the CDR3: TGTGCCAGCAGCGAGACGAGGGGAACTAATGAAAAACTGTTTTTT.

There are many counts of this clonotype. The chain combines TRBV6-5 with TRBJ1-5; D is undetermined. This CDR3 region has 15 residues. The germline V gene has CDR1 MNHEY and CDR2 SVGAGI. Deletions cut 2 bases from V and 2 bases from J, with 10 bases between. The CDR3, as DNA: TGTGCCAGCAGTTACGAGGGTGTCGGCAATCAGCCCCAGCATTTT. Residues: CASSYEGVGNQPQHF.

This clonotype came up many times. CDR3 sequence reads: CSARVKGQGHNEKLFF. The DNA for the CDR3 is TGCAGTGCTAGAGTCAAAGGACAGGGGCATAATGAAAAACTGTTTTTT. The J gene is TRBJ1-4, the V gene TRBV20-1, with TRBD1 identical over 9 bases. Trimming cost V 1 base and J 4 bases; bases outside gene matches: 7. Germline V CDR1 and CDR2: DFQATT, SNEGSKA (reference sequence). This CDR3 region has 16 residues.

This clonotype was seen at least ten times. The chain has TRBV28 and TRBJ1-5, with D uncertain. The CDR3 extends over 13 amino acids. Trimming took off 6 bases at V and 7 bases at J, with 13 bases between the two ends. Germline CDR1 and CDR2: MDHEN and SYDVKM. CDR3 in amino acids: CASSLGATQPQHF. DNA for the CDR3: TGTGCCAGCAGCCTTGGAGCGACCCAGCCCCAGCATTTT.

This clonotype was counted a few times. A junction boundary mismatches the germline segment, possibly from a read error. The chain couples TRBV7-8 to TRBJ2-2; maybe TRBD2 (5 bases). CDR3 length equals 13 residues. Germline-derived CDR1 and CDR2 are SGHVS and FQNEAQ. The DNA of the CDR3 is TGTGCCAGCAGCTTATGGACCACCGGGGAGCCGTTTTTT. This sequence encodes CASSLWTTGEPFF.

This clonotype came up a few times. The chain employs TRBV7-9 and TRBJ2-7; TRBD1 matches at 7 bases. Germline CDR1 SEHNR, CDR2 FQNEAQ (reference sequence). After removal of 6 bases from V and 7 bases from J, the junction contained 12 bases not matched to a gene. The CDR3 is 14 residues long. CDR3 DNA: TGTGCCAGCAGAGAGGGGACAGTCCCAAGGGAGCAGTACTTC. Translation gives CASREGTVPREQYF.

Concerning this clonotype itself: One end of the junction varies from germline; a read error may be responsible. V usage is TRBV12-3 or TRBV12-4 and J usage is TRBJ1-5; D gene uncertain. The CDR3 has 14 amino acids. Here the CDR3 reads CAGSLSTSNQPQHF. The CDR3 bases are TGTGCCGGCAGTTTATCGACTAGCAATCAGCCCCAGCATTTT.